This T cell receptor (beta chain) was found in a study of blood T cell repertoires in COVID-19. Study in general: Samples of COVID-19 (acute and convalescent) were obtained from the United States, Italy and Spain. PBMCs, B-cell-depleted T cells, or T cells provided the cDNA or gDNA that made up the material.

V was pared by 3 bases and J by 5 bases, with 5 bases of the junction left unmatched. The CDR3 consists of 14 residues. The germline V gene encodes CDR1 MNHEY and CDR2 SMNVEV (reference sequence). In the authors' workflow: By means of reference gene primer amplification, nucleated cell counts were estimated. The repertoire was sequenced with immunoSEQ multiplex PCR; TCRdb's copy has only in-frame clones and lacks some. For V, J and clone size, that table is used; D and trimming come from the DNA. The sample has about 250,000 clones; roughly 89% are singletons. The chain couples TRBV27 to TRBJ1-1; TRBD1 aligns across 8 bases. This sequence originates from a middle-aged woman who had recovered from COVID-19. The sequenced sample consisted of peripheral blood. CDR3 in amino acids: CASSFQGARTEAFF. The CDR3 DNA is TGTGCCAGCAGTTTTCAGGGGGCGCGTACTGAAGCTTTCTTT.